This TCR beta chain was documented in a study of CD8+ T cells in alopecia areata. Notes on this clone: Its antigen is undetermined.

PBMCs, the starting material, were the source of sorted CD4+ and CD8+ T cells. Study-wide results and caveats: TCR sharing was clearer in mice than between patients, perhaps partly owing to patient HLA diversity. Normal scalp had lower clonality than lesional scalp, with alopecia totalis/universalis lesions showing this most strongly.

Once RNA had been extracted, it was reverse transcribed into cDNA to act as the sequencing template. Some clones are missing from TCRdb's copy, which holds only in-frame ones; the method was immunoSEQ multiplex PCR. The sample includes some 110,000 clones, about 60% of them seen just once. The CDR3 has 14 amino acids. Trimming pared 7 bases from V and 5 bases from J, leaving 18 bases between. Germline-derived CDR1 and CDR2 are SGHRS and YFSETQ. The rearrangement uses TRBV5-1 and TRBJ2-5, with D possibly being TRBD2 (7 bases). This clonotype was obtained from a human donor in good health. The specimen was CD4+ T cells sorted from blood. CDR3 loop: CASLRGAGEETQYF. In DNA form, the CDR3 reads TGCGCCAGCCTCCGGGGGGCCGGAGAGGAGACCCAGTACTTC.